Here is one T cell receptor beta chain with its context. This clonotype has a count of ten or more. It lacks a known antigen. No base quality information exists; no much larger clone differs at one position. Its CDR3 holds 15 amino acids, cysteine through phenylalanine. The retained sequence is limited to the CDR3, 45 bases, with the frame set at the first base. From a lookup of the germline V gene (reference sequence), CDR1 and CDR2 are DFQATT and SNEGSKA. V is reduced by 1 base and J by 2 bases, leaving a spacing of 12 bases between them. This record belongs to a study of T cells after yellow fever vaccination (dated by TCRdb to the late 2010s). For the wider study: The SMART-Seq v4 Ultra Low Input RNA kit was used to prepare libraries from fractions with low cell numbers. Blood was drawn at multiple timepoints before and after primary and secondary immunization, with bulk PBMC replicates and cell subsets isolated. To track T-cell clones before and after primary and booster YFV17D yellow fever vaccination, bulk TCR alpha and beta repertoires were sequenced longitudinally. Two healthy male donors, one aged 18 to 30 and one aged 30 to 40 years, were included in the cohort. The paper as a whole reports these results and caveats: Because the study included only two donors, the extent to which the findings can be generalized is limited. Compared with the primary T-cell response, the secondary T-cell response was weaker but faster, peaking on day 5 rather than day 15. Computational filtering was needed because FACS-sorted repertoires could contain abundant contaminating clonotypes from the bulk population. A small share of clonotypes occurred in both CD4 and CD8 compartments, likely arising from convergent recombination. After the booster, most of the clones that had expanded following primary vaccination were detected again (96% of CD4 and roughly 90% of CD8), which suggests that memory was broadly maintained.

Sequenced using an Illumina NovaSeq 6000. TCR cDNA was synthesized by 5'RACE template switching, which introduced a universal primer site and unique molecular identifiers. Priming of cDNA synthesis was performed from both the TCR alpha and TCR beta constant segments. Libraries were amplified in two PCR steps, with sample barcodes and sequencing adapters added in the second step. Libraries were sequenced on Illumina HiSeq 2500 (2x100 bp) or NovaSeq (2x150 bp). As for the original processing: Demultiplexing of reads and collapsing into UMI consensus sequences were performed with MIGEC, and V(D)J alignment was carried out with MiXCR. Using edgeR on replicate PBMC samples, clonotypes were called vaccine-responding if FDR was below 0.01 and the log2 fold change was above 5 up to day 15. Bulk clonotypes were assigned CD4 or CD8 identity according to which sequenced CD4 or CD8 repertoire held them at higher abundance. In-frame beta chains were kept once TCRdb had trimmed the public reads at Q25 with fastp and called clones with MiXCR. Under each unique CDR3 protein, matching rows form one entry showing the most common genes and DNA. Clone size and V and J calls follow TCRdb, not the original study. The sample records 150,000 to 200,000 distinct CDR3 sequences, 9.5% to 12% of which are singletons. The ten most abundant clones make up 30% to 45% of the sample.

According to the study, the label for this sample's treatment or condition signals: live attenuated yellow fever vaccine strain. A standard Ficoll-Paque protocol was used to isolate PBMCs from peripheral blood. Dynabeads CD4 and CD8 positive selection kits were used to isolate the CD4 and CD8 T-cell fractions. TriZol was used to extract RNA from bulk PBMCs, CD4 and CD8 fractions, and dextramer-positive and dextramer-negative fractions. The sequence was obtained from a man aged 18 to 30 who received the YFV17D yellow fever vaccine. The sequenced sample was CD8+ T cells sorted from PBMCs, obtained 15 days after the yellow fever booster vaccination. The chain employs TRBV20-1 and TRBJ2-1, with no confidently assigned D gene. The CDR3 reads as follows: CSARGSRQAYNEQFF. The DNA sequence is TGCAGTGCTAGAGGGTCTCGGCAGGCCTACAATGAGCAGTTCTTC.